The text below deals with one T cell receptor beta chain. Authors' data handling: By means of reference gene primer amplification, nucleated cell counts were estimated. TCRdb keeps only in-frame clones here, not all; method: immunoSEQ multiplex PCR. V and J calls and clone size are those listed in that table; D and trimming were worked out from the DNA. Of approximately 120,000 clones listed, approximately 90% were seen once; the top ten hold about 7.3%. The CDR3 length is 13 residues. Germline V gene lookup returns CDR1 LNHDA and CDR2 SQIVND (reference sequence). V was trimmed by 3 bases and J by 3 bases, leaving 8 bases between them. This entry comes from a study of blood T cell repertoires in COVID-19. Background on the study: Researchers got acute and convalescent COVID-19 samples from the United States, Italy and Spain.

The chain couples TRBV19 to TRBJ1-2; no definite D call. Sequencing was done on a sample of peripheral blood. This receptor was taken from a man between 50 and 59 years old with acute or convalescent COVID-19. In DNA, the CDR3 is TGTGCCAGTAGTATGGCCCTTTACTATGGCTACACCTTC. It translates to CASSMALYYGYTF.